The rows below give T cell receptor beta chains drawn from one sample of a study of cytomegalovirus exposure and HLA in healthy donors. Sequencing used immunoSEQ multiplex PCR; TCRdb keeps in-frame clones, though not all of them. The data show 150,000 to 200,000 clones, 82% seen once. Source material: PBMCs. All receptors derive from a woman aged 18-29 years in good health and CMV-seronegative. CDR3s include the opening cysteine and the closing phenylalanine or tryptophan. The D gene is left open where the match is weak. Clone size, where shown, is once, few, many, or a class for clones that have expanded.

TRBV5-1	TRBJ1-5	NA	NA	TGCGCCAGCAGCTTGGCCAGGGTTGTTCAGCCCCAGCATTTT	CASSLARVVQPQHF
TRBV28	TRBJ2-7	NA	NA	TGTGCCAGCAGTATCAGCGGACCCTACGAGCAGTACTTC	CASSISGPYEQYF
TRBV4-1	TRBJ1-2	TRBD1	NA	TGCGCCAGCAGCCAAGAACTCGTACAAGTCCGGACAGGGGTCTCCTATGGCTACACCTTC	CASSQELVQVRTGVSYGYTF
TRBV6-1	TRBJ2-7	NA	once	TGTGCCAGCAGTGAATCTAAGGGAGTTTTTTGGGACACCTACTCCTACGAGCAGTACTTC	CASSESKGVFWDTYSYEQYF
TRBV7-2	TRBJ2-5	TRBD1	NA	TGTGCCAGCAGCTTAGACAGGGGCGAGACCCAGTACTTC	CASSLDRGETQYF
TRBV10-3	TRBJ1-1	NA	few	TGTGCCATCCAGCAGGGGATGAACACTGAAGCTTTCTTT	CAIQQGMNTEAFF
TRBV2	TRBJ1-1	TRBD1	NA	TGTGCCAGCCTCAGGGGGCCGGGGACTGAAGCTTTCTTT	CASLRGPGTEAFF
TRBV9	TRBJ2-3	TRBD2	NA	TGTGCCAGCAGCCACCGCGACTTATTAGCGGGAGGCTCAGATACGCAGTATTTT	CASSHRDLLAGGSDTQYF
TRBV9	TRBJ2-1	NA	NA	TGTGCCAGCAGCCCTGCTCCGTCGGACACAAACTCTTACAATGAGCAGTTCTTC	CASSPAPSDTNSYNEQFF
TRBV2	TRBJ2-5	NA	NA	TGTGCCAGCAGTGAATGGACCGGGACTTCCCAAGAGACCCAGTACTTC	CASSEWTGTSQETQYF
TRBV18	TRBJ1-2	NA	NA	TGTGCCAGCTCACCCCTATACGAAGCTAACTATGGCTACACCTTC	CASSPLYEANYGYTF
TRBV27	TRBJ2-1	TRBD2	NA	TGTGCCAGCGGGGATAGCGGGAGCTACAATGAGCAGTTCTTC	CASGDSGSYNEQFF
TRBV2	TRBJ1-3	NA	NA	TGTGCCAGCAGTCCGGACAGTTACTCTGGAAACACCATATATTTT	CASSPDSYSGNTIYF
TRBV27	TRBJ1-2	TRBD1	once	TGTGCCAGCAGTCCGCAGGGGGCAAATGGCTACACCTTC	CASSPQGANGYTF
TRBV9	TRBJ2-7	NA	once	TGTGCCAGCAGCGTTCCGGGACACAACTACGAGCAGTACTTC	CASSVPGHNYEQYF
TRBV29-1	TRBJ1-1	TRBD1	NA	TGCAGCGCCAACATACCGGGACAGGGGGCAACTGAAGCTTTCTTT	CSANIPGQGATEAFF
TRBV14	TRBJ2-1	TRBD2	NA	TGTGCCAGCAGCCGTCTTGACAGCGGGAGGGGTAGGGGTGAGCAGTTCTTC	CASSRLDSGRGRGEQFF
TRBV27	TRBJ2-5	TRBD1	NA	TGTGCCAGCAGCACAGATAGACAGGGGGTGGAGACCCAGTACTTC	CASSTDRQGVETQYF
TRBV5-1	TRBJ2-1	TRBD2	once	TGCGCCAGCAGCTTGGAGGGCGGGAGGGCCTACAATGAGCAGTTCTTC	CASSLEGGRAYNEQFF
TRBV27	TRBJ2-7	NA	NA	TGTGCCAGCATGGGGGGGCCCTACGAGCAGTACTTC	CASMGGPYEQYF
TRBV28	TRBJ2-7	NA	NA	TGTGCCAGCAGTTGGGCCCCGGACAAGCACTACGAGCAGTACTTC	CASSWAPDKHYEQYF
TRBV4-1	TRBJ2-4	TRBD2	once	TGCGCCAGCAGCCAAGATATTGTCCGGGGGGTAAAGAGTATAGCCAAAAACATTCAGTACTTC	CASSQDIVRGVKSIAKNIQYF
TRBV7-2	TRBJ1-3	TRBD1	NA	TGTGCCAGCAGCTTACCGGGACAGGCCATGGGAAACACCATATATTTT	CASSLPGQAMGNTIYF
TRBV23-1	TRBJ1-3	TRBD1	NA	TGCGCCAGCGCCGCAGGGGGTAGGAACACCATATATTTT	CASAAGGRNTIYF
TRBV4-2	TRBJ2-1	NA	NA	TGTGCCAGCAGCCAAGTTCAGGACTCCTCCTACAATGAGCAGTTCTTC	CASSQVQDSSYNEQFF
TRBV15	TRBJ2-1	NA	NA	TGTGCCACCAGCAGAGATTATCGGACACTTTACAATGAGCAGTTCTTC	CATSRDYRTLYNEQFF
TRBV5-1	TRBJ2-7	NA	NA	TGCGCCAGCAGCTGGGACTCCTCGTACGAGCAGTACTTC	CASSWDSSYEQYF
TRBV6-5	TRBJ1-5	NA	NA	TGTGCCAGCAGCCCGGACAGTCTCAATCAGCCCCAGCATTTT	CASSPDSLNQPQHF
TRBV6-1	TRBJ2-7	TRBD2	NA	TGTGCCAGCAGGTTAGCGGGAGGTAAGCACGAGCAGTACTTC	CASRLAGGKHEQYF
TRBV10-1	TRBJ2-5	NA	NA	TGCGCCAGCAGTGAGGATGTGGGCCCCGAGACCCAGTACTTC	CASSEDVGPETQYF
TRBV18	TRBJ2-5	TRBD1	few	TGTGCCAGCTCACTTAATCAGGGGGAAGGAGAGACCCAGTACTTC	CASSLNQGEGETQYF
TRBV30	TRBJ1-5	NA	NA	TGTGCCTGGAGTGTAGGTTCGGAGGGGCACCAGCCCCAGCATTTT	CAWSVGSEGHQPQHF
TRBV21-1	TRBJ1-2	NA	once	TGTGCCAGCAGCAAGGGTTTGGTGGGCGCCATCTATGGCTACACCTTC	CASSKGLVGAIYGYTF
TRBV30	TRBJ2-1	NA	NA	TGTGCCTGGGGAGAGACTCACAATGAGCAGTTCTTC	CAWGETHNEQFF
TRBV7-8	TRBJ2-1	TRBD2	NA	TGTGCCAGCAGCCCCTGGAGCGGGGGGGCTGGCGAGCAGTTCTTC	CASSPWSGGAGEQFF
TRBV7-8	TRBJ1-1	TRBD1	NA	TGTGCCAGCAGCAAAACACAGGGGGCGCGGGCTGAAGCTTTCTTT	CASSKTQGARAEAFF
TRBV27	TRBJ1-1	TRBD1	NA	TGTGCCAGCAGTTTAGGGACAGCGGGTAACACTGAAGCTTTCTTT	CASSLGTAGNTEAFF
TRBV11-2	TRBJ1-1	NA	once	TGTGCCAGCAGCTTAGATAACCGCGTCAGGAAACCTGAAGCTTTCTTT	CASSLDNRVRKPEAFF
TRBV5-1	TRBJ1-1	NA	NA	TGCGCCAGCACTAGGGAGGACCTGAGTTGGGACACTGAAGCTTTCTTT	CASTREDLSWDTEAFF
TRBV27	TRBJ1-1	TRBD1	NA	TGTGCCAGCAGTTTATACCTCGAAACAGGGGACACTGAAGCTTTCTTT	CASSLYLETGDTEAFF
TRBV27	TRBJ2-1	TRBD1	NA	TGTGCCAGCAGTCCACTAGGTGTGACAGGGTACGAGAATGAGCAGTTCTTC	CASSPLGVTGYENEQFF
TRBV19	TRBJ2-1	NA	NA	TGTGCCAGTAGTATCCTACCAGGAATCACCTACAATGAGCAGTTCTTC	CASSILPGITYNEQFF
TRBV19	TRBJ2-7	NA	NA	TGTGCCAGTAGTTCCACTACTAGCCAGGGCGAGCAGTACTTC	CASSSTTSQGEQYF
TRBV11-2	TRBJ2-1	NA	once	TGTGCCAGCAGGACAGCGTTCGCCCGCTACAATGAGCAGTTCTTC	CASRTAFARYNEQFF
TRBV2	TRBJ1-3	TRBD1	NA	TGTGCCAGCAGTGCCGGGACAGGGGGGATTGGAAACACCATATATTTT	CASSAGTGGIGNTIYF
TRBV5-1	TRBJ2-4	NA	once	TGCGCCAGCAGCTTGGAGCAGGGCAATTTGGCCAAAAACATTCAGTACTTC	CASSLEQGNLAKNIQYF
TRBV10-3	TRBJ2-7	NA	NA	TGTGCCATCAGTGGAGGCGTCAGCGCGAACTACGAGCAGTACTTC	CAISGGVSANYEQYF
TRBV5-1	TRBJ2-7	TRBD2	NA	TGCGCCAGCAGCTTCCTTGGCGGGGGGACCTTCTACGAGCAGTACTTC	CASSFLGGGTFYEQYF
TRBV19	TRBJ1-1	TRBD1	NA	TGTGCCAGTAGCCATAGGGGGCAAAACACTGAAGCTTTCTTT	CASSHRGQNTEAFF
TRBV2	TRBJ2-7	NA	NA	TGTGCCAGCAGCCGGACGGGGGGCGACGAGCAGTACTTC	CASSRTGGDEQYF
TRBV27	TRBJ2-1	TRBD2	NA	TGTGCCAGCAACGGGGTAGCGGGGGGGACTGAGCAGTTCTTC	CASNGVAGGTEQFF
TRBV6-5	TRBJ2-7	TRBD1	few	TGTGCCAGCAGCCCCGGGACAGGGAGGCACGAGCAGTACTTC	CASSPGTGRHEQYF
TRBV28	TRBJ1-1	TRBD1	NA	TGTGCCAGCAGACCGAACAGGGGAGAGGTCACTGAAGCTTTCTTT	CASRPNRGEVTEAFF